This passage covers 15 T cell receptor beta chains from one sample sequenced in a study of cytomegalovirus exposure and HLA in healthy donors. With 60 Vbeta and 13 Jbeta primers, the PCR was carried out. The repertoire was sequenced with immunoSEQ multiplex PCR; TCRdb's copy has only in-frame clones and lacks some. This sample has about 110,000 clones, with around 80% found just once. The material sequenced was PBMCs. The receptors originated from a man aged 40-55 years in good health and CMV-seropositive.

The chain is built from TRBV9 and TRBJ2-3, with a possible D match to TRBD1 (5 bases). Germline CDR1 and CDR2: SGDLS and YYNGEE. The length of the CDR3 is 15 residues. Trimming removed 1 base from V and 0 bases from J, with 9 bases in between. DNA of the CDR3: TGTGCCAGCAGCGTATGGGGCCTGAGCACAGATACGCAGTATTTT. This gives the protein CASSVWGLSTDTQYF.

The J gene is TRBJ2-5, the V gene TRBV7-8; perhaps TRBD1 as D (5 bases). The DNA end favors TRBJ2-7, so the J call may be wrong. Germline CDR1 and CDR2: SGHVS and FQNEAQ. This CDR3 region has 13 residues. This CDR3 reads CASGRAPFYEQYF. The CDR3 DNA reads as TGTGCCAGTGGCAGGGCACCCTTCTACGAGCAGTACTTC.

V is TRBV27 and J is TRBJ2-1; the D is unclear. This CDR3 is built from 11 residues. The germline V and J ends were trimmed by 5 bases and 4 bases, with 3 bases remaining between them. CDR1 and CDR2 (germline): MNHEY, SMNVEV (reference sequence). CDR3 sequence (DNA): TGTGCCAGCAGTCGTTACAATGAGCAGTTCTTC. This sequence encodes CASSRYNEQFF.

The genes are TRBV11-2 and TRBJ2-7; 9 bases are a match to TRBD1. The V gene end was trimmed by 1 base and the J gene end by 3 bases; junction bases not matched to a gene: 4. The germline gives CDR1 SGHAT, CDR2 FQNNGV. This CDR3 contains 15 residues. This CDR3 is CASSLGPGQGYEQYF. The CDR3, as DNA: TGTGCCAGCAGCTTAGGCCCGGGACAGGGCTACGAGCAGTACTTC.

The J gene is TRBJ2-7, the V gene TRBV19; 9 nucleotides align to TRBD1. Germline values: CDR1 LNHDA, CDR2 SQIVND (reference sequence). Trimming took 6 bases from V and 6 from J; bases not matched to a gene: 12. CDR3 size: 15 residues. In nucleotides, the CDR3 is TGTGCCAGTAGCCTAGTTGGGACAGGGCAACTCGAGCAGTACTTC. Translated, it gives CASSLVGTGQLEQYF.

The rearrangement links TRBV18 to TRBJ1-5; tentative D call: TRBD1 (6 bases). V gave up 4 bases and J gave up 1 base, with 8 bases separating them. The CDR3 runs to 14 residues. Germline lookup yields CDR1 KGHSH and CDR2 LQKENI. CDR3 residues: CASSRQDSNQPQHF. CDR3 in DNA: TGTGCCAGCTCACGACAGGACAGCAATCAGCCCCAGCATTTT.

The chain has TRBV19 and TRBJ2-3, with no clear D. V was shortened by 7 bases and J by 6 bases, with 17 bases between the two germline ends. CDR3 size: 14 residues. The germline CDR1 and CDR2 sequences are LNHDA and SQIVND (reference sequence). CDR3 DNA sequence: TGTGCCAGTAAGGCGGAACCATCGTCGGATACGCAGTATTTT. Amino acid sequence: CASKAEPSSDTQYF.

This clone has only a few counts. The CDR3 region is CASSRRWGGTSDTYEQYF. The CDR3 nucleotides read TGTGCCAGCAGCCGAAGATGGGGAGGGACTAGCGACACCTACGAGCAGTACTTC. V and J are TRBV4-2 and TRBJ2-7; 10 nucleotides align to TRBD2. This CDR3 spans 18 amino acids. Germline CDR1 LGHNA, CDR2 YNFKEQ. Unmatched junction bases numbered 14, after V lost 4 bases and J lost 2 bases.

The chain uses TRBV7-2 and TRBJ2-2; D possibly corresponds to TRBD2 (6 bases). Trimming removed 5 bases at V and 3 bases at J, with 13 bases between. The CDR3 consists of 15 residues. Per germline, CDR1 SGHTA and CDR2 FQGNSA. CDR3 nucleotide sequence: TGTGCCAGCAGCGCGGCAAGGGAGGACACCGGGGAGCTGTTTTTT. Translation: CASSAAREDTGELFF.

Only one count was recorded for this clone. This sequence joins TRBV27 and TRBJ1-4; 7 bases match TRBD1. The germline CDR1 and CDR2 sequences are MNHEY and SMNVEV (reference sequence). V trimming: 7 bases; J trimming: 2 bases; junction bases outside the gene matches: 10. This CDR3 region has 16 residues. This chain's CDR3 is CASTPTGPLTNEKLFF. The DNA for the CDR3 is TGTGCCAGCACCCCGACAGGGCCATTGACTAATGAAAAACTGTTTTTT.

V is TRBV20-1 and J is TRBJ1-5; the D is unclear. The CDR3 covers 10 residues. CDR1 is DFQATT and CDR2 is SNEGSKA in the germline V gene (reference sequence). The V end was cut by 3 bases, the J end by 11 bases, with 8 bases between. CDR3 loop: CSASNGSQHF. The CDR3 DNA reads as TGCAGTGCTAGCAACGGGTCCCAGCATTTT.

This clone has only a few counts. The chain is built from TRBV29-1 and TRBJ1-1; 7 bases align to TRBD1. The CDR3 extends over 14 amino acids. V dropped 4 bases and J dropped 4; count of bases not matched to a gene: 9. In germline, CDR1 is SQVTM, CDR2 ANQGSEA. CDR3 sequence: CSVGKPRDSTEAFF. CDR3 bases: TGCAGCGTTGGGAAACCCCGGGACAGCACTGAAGCTTTCTTT.

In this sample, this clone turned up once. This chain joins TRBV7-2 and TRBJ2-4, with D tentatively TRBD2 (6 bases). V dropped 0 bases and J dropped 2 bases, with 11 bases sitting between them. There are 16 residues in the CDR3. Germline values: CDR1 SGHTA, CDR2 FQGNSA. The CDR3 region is CASSLAGGRPKNIQYF. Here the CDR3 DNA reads TGTGCCAGCAGCTTAGCGGGGGGACGGCCCAAAAACATTCAGTACTTC.

CDR3 protein: CSALDNYEQYF. CDR3 nucleotide sequence: TGCAGTGCTTTGGACAACTACGAGCAGTACTTC. The rearrangement links TRBV20-1 to TRBJ2-5; the D gene is possibly TRBD1 (5 bases). TRBJ2-7 explains the end of the DNA better; the J call may be wrong. The CDR3 has 11 residues. Germline V gene lookup returns CDR1 DFQATT and CDR2 SNEGSKA (reference sequence).

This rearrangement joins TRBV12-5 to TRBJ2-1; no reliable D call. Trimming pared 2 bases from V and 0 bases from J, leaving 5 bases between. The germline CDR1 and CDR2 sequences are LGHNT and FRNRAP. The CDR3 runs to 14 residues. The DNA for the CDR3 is TGTGCTAGTGGTTTGTCAAACTCCTACAATGAGCAGTTCTTC. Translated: CASGLSNSYNEQFF.